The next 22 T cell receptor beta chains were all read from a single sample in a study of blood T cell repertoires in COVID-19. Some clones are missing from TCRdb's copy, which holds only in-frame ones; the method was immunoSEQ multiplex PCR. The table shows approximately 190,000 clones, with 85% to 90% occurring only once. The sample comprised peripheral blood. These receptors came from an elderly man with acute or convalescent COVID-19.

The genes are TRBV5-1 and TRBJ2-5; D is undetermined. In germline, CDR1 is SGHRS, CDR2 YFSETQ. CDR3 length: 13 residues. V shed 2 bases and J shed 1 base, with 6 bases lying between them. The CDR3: CASSLQLQETQYF. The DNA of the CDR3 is TGCGCCAGCAGCTTACAGCTCCAAGAGACCCAGTACTTC. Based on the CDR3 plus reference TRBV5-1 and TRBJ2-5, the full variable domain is KAGVTQTPRYLIKTRGQQVTLSCSPISGHRSVSWYQQTPGQGLQFLFEYFSETQRNKGNFPGRFSGRQFSNSRSEMNVSTLELGDSALYLCASSLQLQETQYFGPGTRLLVL.

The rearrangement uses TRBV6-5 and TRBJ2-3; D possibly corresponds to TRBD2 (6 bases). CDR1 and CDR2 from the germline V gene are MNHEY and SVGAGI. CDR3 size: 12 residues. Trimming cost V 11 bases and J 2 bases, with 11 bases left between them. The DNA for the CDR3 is TGTGCCGGGGGACTTACCACAGATACGCAGTATTTT. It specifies CAGGLTTDTQYF.

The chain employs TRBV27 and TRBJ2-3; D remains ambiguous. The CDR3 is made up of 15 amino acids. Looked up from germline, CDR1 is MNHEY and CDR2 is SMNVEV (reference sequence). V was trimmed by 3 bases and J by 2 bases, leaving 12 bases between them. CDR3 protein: CASSFQFPNTDTQYF. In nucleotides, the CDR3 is TGTGCCAGCAGTTTTCAGTTCCCCAACACAGATACGCAGTATTTT.

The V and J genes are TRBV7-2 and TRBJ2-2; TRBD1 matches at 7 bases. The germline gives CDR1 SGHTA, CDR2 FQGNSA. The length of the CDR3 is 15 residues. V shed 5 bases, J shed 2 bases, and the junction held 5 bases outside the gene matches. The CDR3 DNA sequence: TGTGCCAGCAGCCCGGGACAGCTCAACACCGGGGAGCTGTTTTTT. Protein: CASSPGQLNTGELFF.

The CDR3 is CASSPRLNEQFF. The CDR3 region has the DNA TGTGCCAGCAGCCCCCGTCTCAATGAGCAGTTCTTC. The chain joins TRBV7-2 to TRBJ2-1; D is ambiguous. The CDR3 spans 12 residues. The V gene lost 5 bases and the J gene lost 6 bases, with 8 bases spanning the gap. Germline V lookup: CDR1 SGHTA, CDR2 FQGNSA.

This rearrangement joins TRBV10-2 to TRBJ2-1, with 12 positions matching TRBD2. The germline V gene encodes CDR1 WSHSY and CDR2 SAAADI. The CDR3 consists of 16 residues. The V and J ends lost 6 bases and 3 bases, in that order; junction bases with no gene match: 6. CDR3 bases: TGCGCCAGCAGAAGACTAGCGGGAGATATCTACAATGAGCAGTTCTTC. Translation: CASRRLAGDIYNEQFF.

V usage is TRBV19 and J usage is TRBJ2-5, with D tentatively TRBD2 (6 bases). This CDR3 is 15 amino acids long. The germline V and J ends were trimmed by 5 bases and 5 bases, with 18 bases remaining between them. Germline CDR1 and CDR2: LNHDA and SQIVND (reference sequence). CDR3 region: CASSEPRGGDETQYF. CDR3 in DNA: TGTGCCAGTAGTGAGCCCCGGGGCGGGGATGAGACCCAGTACTTC.

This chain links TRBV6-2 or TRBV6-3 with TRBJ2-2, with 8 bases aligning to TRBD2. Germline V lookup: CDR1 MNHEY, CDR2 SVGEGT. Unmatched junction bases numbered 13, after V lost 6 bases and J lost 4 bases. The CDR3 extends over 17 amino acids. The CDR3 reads CASSQSFSGRGTGELFF. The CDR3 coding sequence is TGTGCCAGCAGCCAATCCTTCAGCGGGAGAGGCACCGGGGAGCTGTTTTTT.

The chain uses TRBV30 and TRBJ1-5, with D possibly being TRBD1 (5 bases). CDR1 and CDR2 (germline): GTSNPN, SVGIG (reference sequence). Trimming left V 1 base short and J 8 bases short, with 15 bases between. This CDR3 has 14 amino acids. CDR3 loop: CAWSGWGGSEPQHF. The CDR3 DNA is TGTGCCTGGAGTGGTTGGGGGGGTTCGGAGCCCCAGCATTTT.

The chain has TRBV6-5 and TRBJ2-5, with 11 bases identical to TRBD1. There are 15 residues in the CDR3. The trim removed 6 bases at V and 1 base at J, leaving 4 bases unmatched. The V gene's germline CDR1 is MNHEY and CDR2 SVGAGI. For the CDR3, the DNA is TGTGCCAGCAGAGCGGACAGGGGGCCCCAAGAGACCCAGTACTTC. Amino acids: CASRADRGPQETQYF.

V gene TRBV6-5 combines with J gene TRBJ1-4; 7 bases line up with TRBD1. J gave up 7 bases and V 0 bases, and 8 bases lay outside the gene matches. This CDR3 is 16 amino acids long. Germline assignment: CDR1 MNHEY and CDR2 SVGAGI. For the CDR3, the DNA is TGTGCCAGCAGTTACTCGCTTCAGACAGGGAGTGAAAAACTGTTTTTT. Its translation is CASSYSLQTGSEKLFF.

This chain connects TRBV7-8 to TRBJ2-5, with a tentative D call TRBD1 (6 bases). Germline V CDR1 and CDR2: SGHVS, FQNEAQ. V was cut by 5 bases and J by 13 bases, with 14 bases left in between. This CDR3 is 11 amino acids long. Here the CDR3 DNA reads TGTGCCAGCAGCCCGTGGGGGCAGTGGTACTTC. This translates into CASSPWGQWYF.

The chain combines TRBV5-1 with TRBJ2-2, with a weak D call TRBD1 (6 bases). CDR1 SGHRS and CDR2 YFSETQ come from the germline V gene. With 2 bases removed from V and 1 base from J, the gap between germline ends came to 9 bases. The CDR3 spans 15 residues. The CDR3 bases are TGCGCCAGCAGCTTTACACAGGGGAACACCGGGGAGCTGTTTTTT. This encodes CASSFTQGNTGELFF.

The CDR3 sequence is CASRPTANRVNQPQHF. In DNA, the CDR3 is TGTGCCAGTAGGCCCACCGCCAACAGGGTCAATCAGCCCCAGCATTTT. The chain has TRBV19 and TRBJ1-5, with a tentative D call TRBD1 (6 bases). Trimming removed 6 bases from V and 3 bases from J, with 18 bases in between. CDR1 LNHDA and CDR2 SQIVND come from the germline V gene (reference sequence). The CDR3 length is 16 residues.

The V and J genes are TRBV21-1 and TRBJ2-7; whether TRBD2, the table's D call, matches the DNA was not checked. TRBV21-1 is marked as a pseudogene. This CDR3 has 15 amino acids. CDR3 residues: CASSAPRAPIYEQYV. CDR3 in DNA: TGTGCCAGCAGCGCCCCTCGAGCTCCCATCTACGAGCAGTACGTC.

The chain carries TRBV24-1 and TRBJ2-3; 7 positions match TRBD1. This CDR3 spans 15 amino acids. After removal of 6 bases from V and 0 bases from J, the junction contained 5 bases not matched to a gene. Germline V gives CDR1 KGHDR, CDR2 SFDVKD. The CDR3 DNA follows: TGTGCCACCAGTACAGGGGCAACTAGCACAGATACGCAGTATTTT. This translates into CATSTGATSTDTQYF.

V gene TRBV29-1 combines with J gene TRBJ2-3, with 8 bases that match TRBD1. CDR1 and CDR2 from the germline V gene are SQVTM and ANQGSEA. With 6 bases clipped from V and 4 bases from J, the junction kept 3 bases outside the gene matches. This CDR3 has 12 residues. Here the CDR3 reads CSVGQGSDTQYF. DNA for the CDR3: TGCAGCGTCGGACAGGGATCAGATACGCAGTATTTT.

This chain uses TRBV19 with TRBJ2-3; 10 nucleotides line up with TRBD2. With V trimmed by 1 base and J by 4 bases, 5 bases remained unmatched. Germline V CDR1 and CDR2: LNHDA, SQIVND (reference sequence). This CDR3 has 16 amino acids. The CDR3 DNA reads TGTGCCAGTAGTATAGGGTCTAGCGGGAGTGCAGATACGCAGTATTTT. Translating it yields CASSIGSSGSADTQYF.

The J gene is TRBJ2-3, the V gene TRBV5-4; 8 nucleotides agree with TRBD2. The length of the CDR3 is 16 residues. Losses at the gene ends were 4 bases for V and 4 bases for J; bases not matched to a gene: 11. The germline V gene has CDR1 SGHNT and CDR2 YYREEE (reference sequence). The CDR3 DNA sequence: TGTGCCAGCAGCCCTTCAGCGGGAGTAGGGGCAGATACGCAGTATTTT. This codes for CASSPSAGVGADTQYF.

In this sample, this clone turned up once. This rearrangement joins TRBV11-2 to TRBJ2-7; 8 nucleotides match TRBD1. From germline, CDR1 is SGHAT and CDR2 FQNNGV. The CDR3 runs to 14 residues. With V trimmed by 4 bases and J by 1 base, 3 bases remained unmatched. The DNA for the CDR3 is TGTGCCAGCAGCTACGGACAGGGTTCCTACGAGCAGTACGTC. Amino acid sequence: CASSYGQGSYEQYV.

CDR3 DNA: TGTGCCAGCAGCTCTTTCCCTTCGGGACAGGGGACCGGGGAGCTGTTTTTT. Protein sequence: CASSSFPSGQGTGELFF. J is TRBJ2-2 and V is TRBV7-2; TRBD1 aligns across 10 bases. The germline gives CDR1 SGHTA, CDR2 FQGNSA. The CDR3 is made up of 17 amino acids. After removal of 4 bases from V and 5 bases from J, the junction contained 10 bases not matched to a gene.

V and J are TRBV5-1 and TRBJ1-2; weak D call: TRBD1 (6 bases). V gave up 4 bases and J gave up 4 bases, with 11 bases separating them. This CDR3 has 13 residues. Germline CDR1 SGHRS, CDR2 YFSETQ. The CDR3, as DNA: TGCGCCAGCAGCCAGGACAGCTTCTATGGCTACACCTTC. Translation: CASSQDSFYGYTF.